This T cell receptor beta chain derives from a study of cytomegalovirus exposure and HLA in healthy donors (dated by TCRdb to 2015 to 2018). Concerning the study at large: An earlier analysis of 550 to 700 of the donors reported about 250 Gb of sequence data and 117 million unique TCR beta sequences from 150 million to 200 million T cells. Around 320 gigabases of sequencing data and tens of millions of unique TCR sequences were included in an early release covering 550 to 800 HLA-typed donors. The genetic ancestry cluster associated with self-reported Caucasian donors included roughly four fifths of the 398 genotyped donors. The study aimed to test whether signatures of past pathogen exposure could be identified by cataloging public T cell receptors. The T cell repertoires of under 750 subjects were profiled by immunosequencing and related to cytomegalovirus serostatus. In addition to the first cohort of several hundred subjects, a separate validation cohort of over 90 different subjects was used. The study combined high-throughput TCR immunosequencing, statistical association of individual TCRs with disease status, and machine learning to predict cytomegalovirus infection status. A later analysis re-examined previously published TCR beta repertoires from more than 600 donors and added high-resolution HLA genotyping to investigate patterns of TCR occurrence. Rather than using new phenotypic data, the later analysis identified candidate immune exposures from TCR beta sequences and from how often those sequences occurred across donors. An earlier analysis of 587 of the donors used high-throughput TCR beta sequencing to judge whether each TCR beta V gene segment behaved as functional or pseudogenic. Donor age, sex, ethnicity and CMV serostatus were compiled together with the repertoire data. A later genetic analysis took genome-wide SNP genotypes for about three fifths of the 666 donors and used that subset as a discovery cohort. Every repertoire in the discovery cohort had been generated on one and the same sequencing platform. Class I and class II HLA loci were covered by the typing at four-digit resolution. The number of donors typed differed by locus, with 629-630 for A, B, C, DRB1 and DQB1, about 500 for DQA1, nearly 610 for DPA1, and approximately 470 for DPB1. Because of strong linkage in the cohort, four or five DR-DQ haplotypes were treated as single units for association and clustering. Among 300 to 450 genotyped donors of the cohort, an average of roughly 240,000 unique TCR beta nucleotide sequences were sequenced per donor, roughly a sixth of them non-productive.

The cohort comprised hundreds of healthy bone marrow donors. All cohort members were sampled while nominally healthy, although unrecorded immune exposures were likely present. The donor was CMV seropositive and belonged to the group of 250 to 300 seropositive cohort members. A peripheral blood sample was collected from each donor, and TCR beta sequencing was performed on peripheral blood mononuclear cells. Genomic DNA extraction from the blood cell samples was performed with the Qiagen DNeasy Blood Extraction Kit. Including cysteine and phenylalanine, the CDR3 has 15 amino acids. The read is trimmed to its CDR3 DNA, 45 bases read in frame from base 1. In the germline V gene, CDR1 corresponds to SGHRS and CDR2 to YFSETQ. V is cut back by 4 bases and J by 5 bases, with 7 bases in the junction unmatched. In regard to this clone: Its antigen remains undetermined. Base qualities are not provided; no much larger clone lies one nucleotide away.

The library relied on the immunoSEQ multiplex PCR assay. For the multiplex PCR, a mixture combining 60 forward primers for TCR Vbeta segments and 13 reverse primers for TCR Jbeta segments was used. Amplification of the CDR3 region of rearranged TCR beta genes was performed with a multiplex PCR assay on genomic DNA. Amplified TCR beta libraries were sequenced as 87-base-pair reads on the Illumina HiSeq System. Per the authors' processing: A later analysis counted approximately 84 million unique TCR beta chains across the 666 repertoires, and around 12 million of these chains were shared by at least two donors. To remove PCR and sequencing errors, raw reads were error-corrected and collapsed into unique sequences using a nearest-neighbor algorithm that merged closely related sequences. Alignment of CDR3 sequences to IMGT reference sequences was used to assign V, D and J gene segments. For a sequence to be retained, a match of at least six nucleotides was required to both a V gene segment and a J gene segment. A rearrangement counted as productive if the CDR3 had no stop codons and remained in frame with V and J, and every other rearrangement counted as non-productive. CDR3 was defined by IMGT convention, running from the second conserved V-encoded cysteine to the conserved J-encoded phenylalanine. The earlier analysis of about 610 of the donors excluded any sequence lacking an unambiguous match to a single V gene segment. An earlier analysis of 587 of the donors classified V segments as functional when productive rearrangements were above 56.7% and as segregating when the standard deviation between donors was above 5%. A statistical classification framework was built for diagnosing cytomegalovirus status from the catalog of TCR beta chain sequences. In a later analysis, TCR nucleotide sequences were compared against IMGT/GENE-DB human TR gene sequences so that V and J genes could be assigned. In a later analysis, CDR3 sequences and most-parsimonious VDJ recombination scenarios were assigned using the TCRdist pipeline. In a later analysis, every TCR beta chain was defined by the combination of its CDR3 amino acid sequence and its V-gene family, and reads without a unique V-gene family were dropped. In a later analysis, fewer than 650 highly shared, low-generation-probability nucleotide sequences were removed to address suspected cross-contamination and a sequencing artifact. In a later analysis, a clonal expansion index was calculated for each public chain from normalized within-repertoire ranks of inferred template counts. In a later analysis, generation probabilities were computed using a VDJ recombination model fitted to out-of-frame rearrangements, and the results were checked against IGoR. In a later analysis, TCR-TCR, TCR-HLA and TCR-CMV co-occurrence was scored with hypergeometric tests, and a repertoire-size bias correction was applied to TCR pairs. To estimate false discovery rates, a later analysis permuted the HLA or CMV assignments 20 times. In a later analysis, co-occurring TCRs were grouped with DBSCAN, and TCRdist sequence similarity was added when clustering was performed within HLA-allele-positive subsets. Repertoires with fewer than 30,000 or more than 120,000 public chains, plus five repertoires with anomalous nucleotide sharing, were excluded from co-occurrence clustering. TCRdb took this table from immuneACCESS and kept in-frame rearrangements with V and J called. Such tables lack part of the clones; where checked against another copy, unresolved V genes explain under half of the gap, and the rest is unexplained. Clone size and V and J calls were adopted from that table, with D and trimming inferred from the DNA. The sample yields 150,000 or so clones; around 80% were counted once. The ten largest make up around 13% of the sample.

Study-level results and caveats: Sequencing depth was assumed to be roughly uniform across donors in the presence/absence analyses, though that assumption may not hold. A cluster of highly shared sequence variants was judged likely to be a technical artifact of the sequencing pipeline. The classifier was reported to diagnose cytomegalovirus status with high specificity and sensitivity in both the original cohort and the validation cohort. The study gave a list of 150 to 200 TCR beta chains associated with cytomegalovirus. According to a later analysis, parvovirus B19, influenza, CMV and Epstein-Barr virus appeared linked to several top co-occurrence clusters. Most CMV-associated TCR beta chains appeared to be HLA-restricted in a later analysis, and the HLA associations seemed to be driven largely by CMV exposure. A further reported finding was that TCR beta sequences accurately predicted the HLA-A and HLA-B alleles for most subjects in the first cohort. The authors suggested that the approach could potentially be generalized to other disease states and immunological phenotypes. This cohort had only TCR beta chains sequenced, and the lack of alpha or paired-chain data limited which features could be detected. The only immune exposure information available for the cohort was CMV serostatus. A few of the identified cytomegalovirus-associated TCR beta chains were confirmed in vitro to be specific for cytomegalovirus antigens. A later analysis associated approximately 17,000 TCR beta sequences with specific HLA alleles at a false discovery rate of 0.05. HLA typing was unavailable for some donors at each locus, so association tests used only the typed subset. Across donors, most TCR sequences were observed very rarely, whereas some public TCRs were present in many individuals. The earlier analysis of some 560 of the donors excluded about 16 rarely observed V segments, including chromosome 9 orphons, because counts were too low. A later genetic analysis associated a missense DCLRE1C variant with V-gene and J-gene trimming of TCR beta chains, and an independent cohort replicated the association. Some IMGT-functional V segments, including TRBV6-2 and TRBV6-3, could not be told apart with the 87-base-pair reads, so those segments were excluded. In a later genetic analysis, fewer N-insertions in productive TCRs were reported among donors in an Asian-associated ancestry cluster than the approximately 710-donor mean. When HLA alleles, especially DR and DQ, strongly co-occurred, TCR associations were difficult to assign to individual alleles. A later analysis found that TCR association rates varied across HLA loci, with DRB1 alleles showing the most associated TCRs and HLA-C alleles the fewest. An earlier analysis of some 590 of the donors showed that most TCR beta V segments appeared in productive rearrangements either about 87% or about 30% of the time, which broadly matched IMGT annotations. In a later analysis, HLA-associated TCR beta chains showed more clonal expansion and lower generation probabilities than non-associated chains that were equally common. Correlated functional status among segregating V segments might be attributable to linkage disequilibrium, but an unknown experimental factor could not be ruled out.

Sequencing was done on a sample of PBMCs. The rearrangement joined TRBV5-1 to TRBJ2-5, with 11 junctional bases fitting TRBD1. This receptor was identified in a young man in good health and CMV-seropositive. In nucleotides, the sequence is TGCGCCAGCAGCCCTGGACAGGGGGCGGTGGAGACCCAGTACTTC. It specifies CASSPGQGAVETQYF.